This TCR beta chain comes out of a study of T-cell reconstitution after alpha-beta-depleted transplantation in children. This clonotype was seen repeatedly, ten times or more. Unique molecular identifiers were incorporated into the prepared TCRbeta library. TCRdb used MiXCR to reprocess the PCR reads, holding one entry per CDR3 protein. Among about 420,000 distinct CDR3 sequences listed, about a tenth were seen once. CDR3 length equals 13 residues. Germline assignment: CDR1 MGHDK and CDR2 SYGVNS. Losses at the gene ends were 3 bases for V and 4 bases for J; bases not matched to a gene: 2. The chain has TRBV25-1 and TRBJ1-2; 7 positions match TRBD1. This receptor was taken from a human donor who donated a stem cell graft to a child with acute myeloid leukemia. Sequenced material: PBMCs from the stem cell graft donor, taken from the stem cell graft. This CDR3 is CASSDWDSYGYTF. CDR3 in DNA: TGTGCCAGCAGTGATTGGGACAGCTATGGCTACACCTTC.